A selection of T cell receptor beta chains follows, all from one sample in a study of cytomegalovirus exposure and HLA in healthy donors. Data came from immunoSEQ multiplex PCR; TCRdb stores just in-frame clones and leaves some out. The data hold about 160,000 clones, with roughly 70% observed a single time. Sequencing was done on a sample of PBMCs. These receptors were taken from a middle-aged man in good health and CMV-seropositive. CDR3s include the opening cysteine and the closing phenylalanine or tryptophan. The D gene is left open where the match is weak. The listing skips clone size in some rows; elsewhere it reads once, few, many or a size class.

TRBV6-1	.	few	TRBJ1-4	TGTGCCAGCAGTGAACTGTGGCCCGCAACTAATGAAAAACTGTTTTTT	CASSELWPATNEKLFF
TRBV27	.	once	TRBJ2-7	TGTGCCAGCAGTTTATCGAGACAGGAGGCCTTTTACGAGCAGTACTTC	CASSLSRQEAFYEQYF
TRBV19	.	.	TRBJ2-6	TGTGCCAGTAGTTCGGGGGTAGGGGCTGGGGCCAACGTCCTGACTTTC	CASSSGVGAGANVLTF
TRBV14	.	.	TRBJ1-5	TGTGCCAGCAGCCAAACAGGGTTGCAGCCCCAGCATTTT	CASSQTGLQPQHF
TRBV27	TRBD2	.	TRBJ2-4	TGTGCCAGCACCCCGACTAGCGGGGGGCGAGGCGGCATTCAGTACTTC	CASTPTSGGRGGIQYF
TRBV7-9	.	.	TRBJ1-1	TGTGCCAGCAGCTTAAACAGGGCGAACACTGAAGCTTTCTTT	CASSLNRANTEAFF
TRBV18	TRBD1	.	TRBJ2-5	TGTGCCAGCTCACCAGGGACAGGGGTCGGGGAGACCCAGTACTTC	CASSPGTGVGETQYF
TRBV9	.	.	TRBJ1-1	TGTGCCAGCAGCCCCCCCACCCGGGGGACTGAAGCTTTCTTT	CASSPPTRGTEAFF
TRBV5-4	TRBD1	few	TRBJ1-2	TGTGCCAGCAGCCCCCAGGGGGGCCGCGGAGGCTACACCTTC	CASSPQGGRGGYTF
TRBV2	.	once	TRBJ1-1	TGTGCCAGCAGAGGGGGGGAAGGGGCCTTTGGGATTGAAGCTTTCTTT	CASRGGEGAFGIEAFF
TRBV4-1	.	.	TRBJ2-1	TGCGCCAGCAGCCCTAGGGTCTTCCCGGGATACAATGAGCAGTTCTTC	CASSPRVFPGYNEQFF
TRBV9	.	.	TRBJ1-1	TGTGCCAGCAGCCCTCAAAAACCCGGGGGATCAGGGACTGAAGCTTTCTTT	CASSPQKPGGSGTEAFF
TRBV27	TRBD1	.	TRBJ1-6	TGTGCCAGCAGTTTAATATCGGGACAGGGAAGATCACCCCTCCACTTT	CASSLISGQGRSPLHF
TRBV5-4	.	.	TRBJ1-1	TGTGCCAGCAGCTTGGGACAAACTGAAGCTTTCTTT	CASSLGQTEAFF
TRBV29-1	.	.	TRBJ1-4	TGCAGCGTTGATGGTGTGGGGGGGGGCTTGGGTGAAAAACTGTTTTTT	CSVDGVGGGLGEKLFF
TRBV5-4	.	.	TRBJ2-7	TGTGCCAGCAGCCAAAGCTCGCCCAAAACCTACGAGCAGTACTTC	CASSQSSPKTYEQYF
TRBV5-1	.	.	TRBJ2-3	TGCGCCAGCAGCTTGATTGGGGCACGCACAGATACGCAGTATTTT	CASSLIGARTDTQYF
TRBV5-4	TRBD2	.	TRBJ2-7	TGTGCCAGCAGCTTATTAGCGGGGGACCTTAACTTC	CASSLLAGDLNF
TRBV5-1	.	few	TRBJ1-4	TGCGCCAGCAGCTCCCGCGGTGAGGCTAATGAAAAACTGTTTTTT	CASSSRGEANEKLFF
TRBV5-1	TRBD1	.	TRBJ1-2	TGCGCCAGCAGCTTGGAAGCAGGGGGCGCAGGCTACACCTTC	CASSLEAGGAGYTF
TRBV9	.	.	TRBJ2-1	TGTGCCAGCAGCGTAGTTCAGGAAGATTCGGAGCAGTTCTTC	CASSVVQEDSEQFF
TRBV7-3	.	.	TRBJ2-7	TGTGCCAGCAGCTTAATCCGGGGGGCTGAGCAGTACTTC	CASSLIRGAEQYF
TRBV27	TRBD1	.	TRBJ1-5	TGTGCCAGCAGTTTACGACAGGGGAGGTCCCAGCCCCAGCATTTT	CASSLRQGRSQPQHF
TRBV9	TRBD2	.	TRBJ2-7	TGTGCCAGCAGCGTAACTAGCGGGGGGGAGCAGTACTTC	CASSVTSGGEQYF
TRBV7-2	TRBD2	.	TRBJ2-3	TGTGCCAGCAGCTTAGGGAGCGGGGGGGCCCTAGATACGCAGTATTTT	CASSLGSGGALDTQYF
TRBV6-1	TRBD1	.	TRBJ1-3	TGTGCCAGCACTTGGACAGGGGAAGGTGGAAACACCATATATTTT	CASTWTGEGGNTIYF
TRBV7-3	TRBD1	.	TRBJ1-1	TGTGCCAGCAGCCCGACAGGGGGATGGACTGAAGCTTTCTTT	CASSPTGGWTEAFF
TRBV5-1	TRBD1	.	TRBJ2-1	TGCGCCAGCAGCCCAACAGGGGGAAGGTACAATGAGCAGTTCTTC	CASSPTGGRYNEQFF
TRBV18	.	.	TRBJ1-1	TGTGCCAGCTCACCTTTAAGGGGTTATGAAGCTTTCTTT	CASSPLRGYEAFF
TRBV5-1	TRBD1	.	TRBJ1-1	TGCGCCAGCAGCTTGGCCGGGACAGGGGCGACTGAAGCTTTCTTT	CASSLAGTGATEAFF
TRBV9	.	.	TRBJ1-1	TGTGCCAGCAGCACCCGAGGGGGGGGCGACACTGAAGCTTTCTTT	CASSTRGGGDTEAFF
TRBV4-3	TRBD2	.	TRBJ2-2	TGCGCCAGCAGCCAAAGCTTTAGCGGGGGACATAACACCGGGGAGCTGTTTTTT	CASSQSFSGGHNTGELFF
TRBV6-6	.	.	TRBJ1-1	TGTGCCAGCAGTACCCCGACAGGAATCACTGAAGCTTTCTTT	CASSTPTGITEAFF
TRBV7-2	TRBD1	few	TRBJ2-2	TGTGCCAGCAGCCCCTCAGGGGGCGTAAACACCGGGGAGCTGTTTTTT	CASSPSGGVNTGELFF